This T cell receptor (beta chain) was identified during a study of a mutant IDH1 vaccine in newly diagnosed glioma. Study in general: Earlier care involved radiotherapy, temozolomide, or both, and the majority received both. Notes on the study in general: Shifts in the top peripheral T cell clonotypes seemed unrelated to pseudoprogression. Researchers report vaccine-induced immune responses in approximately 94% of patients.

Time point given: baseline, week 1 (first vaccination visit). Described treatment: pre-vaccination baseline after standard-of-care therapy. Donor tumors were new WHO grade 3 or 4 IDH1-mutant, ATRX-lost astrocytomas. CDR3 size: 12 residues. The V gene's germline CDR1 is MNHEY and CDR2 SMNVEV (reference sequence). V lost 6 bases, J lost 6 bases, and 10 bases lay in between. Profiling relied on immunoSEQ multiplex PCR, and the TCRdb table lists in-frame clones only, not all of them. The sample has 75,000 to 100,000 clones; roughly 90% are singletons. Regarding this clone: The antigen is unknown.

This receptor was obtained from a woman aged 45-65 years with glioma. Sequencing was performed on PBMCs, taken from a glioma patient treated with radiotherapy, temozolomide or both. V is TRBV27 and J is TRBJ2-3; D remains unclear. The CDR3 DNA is TGTGCCAGCAGGCCTCCGGGTGATACGCAGTATTTT. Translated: CASRPPGDTQYF.